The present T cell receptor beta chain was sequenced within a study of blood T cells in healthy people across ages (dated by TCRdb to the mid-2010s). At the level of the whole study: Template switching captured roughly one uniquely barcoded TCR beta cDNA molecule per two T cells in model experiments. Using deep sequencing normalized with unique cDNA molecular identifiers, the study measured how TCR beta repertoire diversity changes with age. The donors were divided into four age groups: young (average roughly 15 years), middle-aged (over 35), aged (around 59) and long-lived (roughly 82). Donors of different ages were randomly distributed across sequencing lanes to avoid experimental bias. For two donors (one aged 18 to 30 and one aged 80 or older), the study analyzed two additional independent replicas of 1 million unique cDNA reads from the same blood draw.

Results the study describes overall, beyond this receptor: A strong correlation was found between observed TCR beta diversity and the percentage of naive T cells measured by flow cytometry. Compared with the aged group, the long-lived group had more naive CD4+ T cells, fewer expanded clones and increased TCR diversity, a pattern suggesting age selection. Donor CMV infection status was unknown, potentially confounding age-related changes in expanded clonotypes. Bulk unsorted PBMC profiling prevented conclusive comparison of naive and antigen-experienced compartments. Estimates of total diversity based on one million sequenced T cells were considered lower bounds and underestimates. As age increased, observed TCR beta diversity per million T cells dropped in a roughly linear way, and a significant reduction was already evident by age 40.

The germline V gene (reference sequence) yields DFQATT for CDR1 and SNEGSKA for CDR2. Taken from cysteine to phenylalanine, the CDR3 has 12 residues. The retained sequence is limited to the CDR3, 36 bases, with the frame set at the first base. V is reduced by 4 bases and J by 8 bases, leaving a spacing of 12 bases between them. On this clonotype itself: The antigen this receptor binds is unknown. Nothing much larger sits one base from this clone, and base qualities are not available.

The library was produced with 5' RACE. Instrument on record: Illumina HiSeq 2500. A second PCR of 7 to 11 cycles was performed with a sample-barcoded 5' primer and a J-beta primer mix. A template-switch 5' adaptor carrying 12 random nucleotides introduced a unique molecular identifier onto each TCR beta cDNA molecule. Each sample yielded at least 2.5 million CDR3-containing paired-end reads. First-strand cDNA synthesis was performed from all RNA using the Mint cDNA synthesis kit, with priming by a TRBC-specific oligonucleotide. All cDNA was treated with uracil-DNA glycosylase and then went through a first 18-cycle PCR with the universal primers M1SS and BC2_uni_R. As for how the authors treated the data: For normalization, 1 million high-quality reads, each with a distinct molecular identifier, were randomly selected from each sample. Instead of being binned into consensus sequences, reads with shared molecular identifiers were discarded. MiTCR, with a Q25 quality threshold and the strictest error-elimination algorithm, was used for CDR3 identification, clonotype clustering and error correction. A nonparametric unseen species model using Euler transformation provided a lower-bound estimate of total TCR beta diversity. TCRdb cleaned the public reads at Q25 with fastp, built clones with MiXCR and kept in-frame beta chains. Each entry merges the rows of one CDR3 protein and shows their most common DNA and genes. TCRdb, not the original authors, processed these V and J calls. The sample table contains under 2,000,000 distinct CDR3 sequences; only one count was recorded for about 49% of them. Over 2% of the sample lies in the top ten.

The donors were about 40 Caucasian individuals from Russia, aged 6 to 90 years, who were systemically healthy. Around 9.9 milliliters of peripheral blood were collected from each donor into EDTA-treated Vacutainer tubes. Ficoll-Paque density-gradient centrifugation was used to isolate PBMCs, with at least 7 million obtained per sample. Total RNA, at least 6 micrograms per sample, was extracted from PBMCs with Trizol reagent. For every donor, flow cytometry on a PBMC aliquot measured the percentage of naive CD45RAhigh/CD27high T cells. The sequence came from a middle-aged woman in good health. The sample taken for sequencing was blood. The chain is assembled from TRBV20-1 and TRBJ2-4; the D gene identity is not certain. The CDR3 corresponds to CSATWSKDIQYF. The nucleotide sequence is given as TGCAGTGCTACGTGGTCTAAAGACATTCAGTACTTC.